Given below is one T cell receptor beta chain in context. Its antigen is not known. These data are taken from a study of blood T cell dynamics during melanoma immunotherapy. The study, taken as a whole, reports: At W3, later disease-control patients showed bifurcated PBMC repertoire changes, unlike progressors.

Time point here: week 3, after first cycle of checkpoint inhibitor. Method: immunoSEQ multiplex PCR; TCRdb's copy keeps in-frame clones and lacks some. The data contain some 12,000 clones, more than 70% of them singletons. Germline CDR1 SGDLS, CDR2 YYNGEE. This CDR3 comprises 12 residues. Deletions cut 6 bases from V and 7 bases from J, with 11 bases between. The input for sequencing was blood, taken from a patient treated with checkpoint blockade. The rearrangement joins TRBV9 to TRBJ2-1, with D possibly being TRBD2 (5 bases). The clonotype originates from a human donor with melanoma. The CDR3 loop reads CASNKGGNEQFF. CDR3 in DNA: TGTGCCAGCAATAAAGGAGGTAATGAGCAGTTCTTC.